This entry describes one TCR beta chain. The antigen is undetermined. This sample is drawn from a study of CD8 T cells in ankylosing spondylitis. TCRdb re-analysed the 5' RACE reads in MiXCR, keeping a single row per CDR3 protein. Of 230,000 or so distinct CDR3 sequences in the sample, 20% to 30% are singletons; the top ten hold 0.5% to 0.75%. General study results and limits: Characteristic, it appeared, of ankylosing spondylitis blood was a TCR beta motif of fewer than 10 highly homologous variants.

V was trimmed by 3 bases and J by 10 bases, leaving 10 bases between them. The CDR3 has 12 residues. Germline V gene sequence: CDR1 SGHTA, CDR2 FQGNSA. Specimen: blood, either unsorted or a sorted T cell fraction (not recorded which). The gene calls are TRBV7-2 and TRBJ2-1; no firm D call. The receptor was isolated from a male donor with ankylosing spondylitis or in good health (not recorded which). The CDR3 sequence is CASSLGFWEQFF. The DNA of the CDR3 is TGTGCCAGCAGCTTGGGGTTTTGGGAGCAGTTCTTC.